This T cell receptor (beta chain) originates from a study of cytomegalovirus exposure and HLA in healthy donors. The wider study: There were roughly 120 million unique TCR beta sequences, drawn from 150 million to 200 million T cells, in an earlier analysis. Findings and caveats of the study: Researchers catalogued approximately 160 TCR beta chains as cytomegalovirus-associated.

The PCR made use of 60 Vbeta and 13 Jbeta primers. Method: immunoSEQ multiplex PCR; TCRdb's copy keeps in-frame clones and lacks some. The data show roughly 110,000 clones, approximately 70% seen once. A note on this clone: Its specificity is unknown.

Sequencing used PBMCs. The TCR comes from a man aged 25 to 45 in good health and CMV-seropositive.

The CDR3 DNA is TGTGCCAGCAGTGACTCCCTCACGAGGGGGCCGGGGGGGGAGCTGTTTTTT. Amino acids: CASSDSLTRGPGGELFF. V is TRBV2 and J is TRBJ2-2; TRBD1 aligns across 7 bases. Germline loops: CDR1 SNHLY, CDR2 FYNNEI. The CDR3 length is 17 residues. Germline trimming cut 3 bases from V and 8 bases from J; bases unmatched to any gene: 15.